These 28 T cell receptor beta chains came from one sample sequenced in a study of B cell selection in AIRE deficiency. Clones were sequenced by immunoSEQ multiplex PCR, and TCRdb holds only the in-frame ones, with some missing. The sample gives about 24,000 clones, 95% to 98% of which show up once; around 0.22% is in the top ten. Conventional CD4 T cells were sorted as CD4+CD127+ cells. Sequencing was performed on CD4+CD127+ conventional T cells sorted from PBMCs. These receptors were taken from a human donor in good health.

This rearrangement joins TRBV5-5 to TRBJ2-7, with 11 bases that match TRBD2. Germline V gene data show CDR1 as SGHKS and CDR2 as YYEKEE (reference sequence). This CDR3 spans 16 amino acids. J was trimmed by 4 bases and V by 2 bases; bases with no gene match: 8. The CDR3 here is CASSLGFGTSGYEQYF. CDR3 sequence (DNA): TGTGCCAGCAGCTTAGGTTTCGGGACTAGCGGTTACGAGCAGTACTTC. The variable domain in full, with the rest retrieved from reference TRBV5-5 and TRBJ2-7, is DAGVTQSPTHLIKTRGQQVTLRCSPISGHKSVSWYQQVLGQGPQFIFQYYEKEERGRGNFPDRFSARQFPNYSSELNVNALLLGDSALYLCASSLGFGTSGYEQYFGPGTRLTVT.

This chain connects TRBV28 to TRBJ2-1; 9 nucleotides line up with TRBD2. CDR3 size: 15 residues. Per germline, CDR1 MDHEN and CDR2 SYDVKM. The V segment lost 3 bases and the J segment 4 bases; nucleotides outside the gene matches: 4. In nucleotides, the CDR3 is TGTGCCAGCAGTTTTTTAGCGGGAGAGTACAATGAGCAGTTCTTC. Translating gives CASSFLAGEYNEQFF.

The chain employs TRBV7-9 and TRBJ2-3; possibly TRBD2 for D (5 bases). The CDR3 has 15 residues. Looked up from germline, CDR1 is SEHNR and CDR2 is FQNEAQ (reference sequence). Trimming removed 2 bases at V and 2 bases at J, with 11 bases between. CDR3 coding DNA: TGTGCCAGCAGCTTATCTCTAGCCGACACAGATACGCAGTATTTT. Protein sequence: CASSLSLADTDTQYF.

This chain uses TRBV11-3 with TRBJ2-7, with 7 bases identical to TRBD1. The trim removed 5 bases at V and 0 bases at J, leaving 4 bases unmatched. This CDR3 has 14 amino acids. Germline assignment: CDR1 SGHNT and CDR2 YENEEA. The CDR3 is CASSPRDSSYEQYF. CDR3 bases: TGTGCCAGCAGCCCACGGGACAGCTCCTACGAGCAGTACTTC.

On this clone itself: This sample also contains other DNA sequences that code for the same CDR3. The chain links TRBV28 to TRBJ1-2; TRBD1 is a possible D gene (6 bases). The CDR3 is 15 amino acids. Trimming pared 4 bases from V and 8 bases from J, leaving 20 bases between. Per the germline V gene, CDR1 is MDHEN and CDR2 is SYDVKM. The CDR3 bases are TGTGCCAGCAGTTCGCAACAGGGAGGATATCGAGGCTACACCTTC. Translating it yields CASSSQQGGYRGYTF.

The chain carries TRBV11-1 and TRBJ1-1; D unclear. The V end was cut by 2 bases, the J end by 7 bases, with 11 bases between. Germline lookup yields CDR1 SGHAT and CDR2 FQDESV (reference sequence). The CDR3 runs to 13 residues. CDR3 sequence: CASSLSLSGEAFF. CDR3 in DNA: TGTGCCAGCAGCTTAAGCCTATCAGGTGAAGCTTTCTTT. The full variable domain, rest sourced from reference TRBV11-1 and TRBJ1-1, is EAEVAQSPRYKITEKSQAVAFWCDPISGHATLYWYRQILGQGPELLVQFQDESVVDDSQLPKDRFSAERLKGVDSTLKIQPAELGDSAMYLCASSLSLSGEAFFGQGTRLTVV.

The chain is built from TRBV19 and TRBJ2-1; TRBD1 aligns across 8 bases. Germline CDR1 and CDR2: LNHDA and SQIVND (reference sequence). J lost 7 bases, V lost 8 bases, and 19 bases had no gene match. The CDR3 has 17 amino acids. CDR3 residues: CASRKHSGQVNLNEQFF. CDR3 DNA sequence: TGTGCCAGTCGTAAACACTCGGGACAGGTAAATCTGAATGAGCAGTTCTTC.

This sequence joins TRBV7-8 and TRBJ1-1; possibly TRBD1 for D (5 bases). Germline V gene data show CDR1 as SGHVS and CDR2 as FQNEAQ. V dropped 5 bases and J dropped 4 bases, with 20 bases sitting between them. This CDR3 region has 16 residues. Written as DNA, the CDR3 is TGTGCCAGCAGCGTTAGCACGTTGGGGGGAGGCACTGAAGCTTTCTTT. Translated, it gives CASSVSTLGGGTEAFF.

V gene TRBV7-2 combines with J gene TRBJ2-7; D gene uncertain. CDR3 length equals 14 residues. Germline CDR1 and CDR2: SGHTA and FQGNSA. Deletions cut 0 bases from V and 6 bases from J, with 12 bases between. CDR3 in DNA: TGTGCCAGCAGCTTAGCGAGTGGGCTAGGCGAGCAGTACTTC. It codes for CASSLASGLGEQYF.

The V and J genes are TRBV4-1 and TRBJ2-5; TRBD1 matches 7 bases. The V gene's germline CDR1 is MGHRA and CDR2 YSYEKL. The V gene end was trimmed by 4 bases and the J gene end by 3 bases; junction bases not matched to a gene: 2. This CDR3 comprises 13 residues. CDR3 residues: CASSRGQKETQYF. The CDR3 DNA sequence: TGCGCCAGCAGCCGGGGACAGAAAGAGACCCAGTACTTC.

The chain links TRBV7-3 to TRBJ2-7, with D uncertain. The V end lost 2 bases, the J end lost 7 bases, and 12 bases lay between the germline ends. Germline CDR1 SGHTA, CDR2 FQGTGA. The CDR3 is made up of 13 amino acids. Here the CDR3 reads CASSLEPRREQYF. CDR3 nucleotides: TGTGCCAGCAGCTTAGAGCCCCGAAGAGAGCAGTACTTC.

V and J are TRBV30 and TRBJ1-4, with D perhaps matching TRBD1 (5 bases). V lost 2 bases, J lost 8 bases, and 12 bases lay in between. The germline gives CDR1 GTSNPN, CDR2 SVGIG (reference sequence). The length of the CDR3 is 13 residues. CDR3 region: CAWSWGRGEKLFF. The CDR3 DNA is TGTGCCTGGAGTTGGGGGAGAGGCGAAAAACTGTTTTTT. Filled out from reference TRBV30 and TRBJ1-4, the complete variable domain reads SQTIHQWPATLVQPVGSPLSLECTVEGTSNPNLYWYRQAAGRGLQLLFYSVGIGQISSEVPQNLSASRPQDRQFILSSKKLLLSDSGFYLCAWSWGRGEKLFFGSGTQLSVL.

V is TRBV9 and J is TRBJ2-7, with 8 bases fitting TRBD2. CDR1 is SGDLS and CDR2 is YYNGEE in the germline V gene. V was clipped by 1 base and J by 2 bases; unmatched bases: 2. The CDR3 length is 14 residues. The CDR3 region is CASSVTGLAYEQYF. As DNA, the CDR3 is TGTGCCAGCAGCGTAACGGGACTAGCCTACGAGCAGTACTTC.

Comment on this clone: This CDR3 is also generated by other DNA sequences in the sample. The chain joins TRBV5-1 to TRBJ2-7, with unresolved D. Germline CDR1 and CDR2: SGHRS and YFSETQ. The V end lost 3 bases, the J end lost 4 bases, and 5 bases lay between the germline ends. This CDR3 contains 11 residues. The CDR3, as DNA: TGCGCCAGCAGCTCAGATTACGAGCAGTACTTC. Translating gives CASSSDYEQYF.

The chain couples TRBV29-1 to TRBJ1-6; D is undetermined. Germline V gene sequence: CDR1 SQVTM, CDR2 ANQGSEA. Trimming left V 0 bases short and J 8 bases short, with 14 bases between. This CDR3 contains 15 residues. DNA of the CDR3: TGCAGCGTTGAAGATCGGACCCCGGCGGATTCACCCCTCCACTTT. Translation: CSVEDRTPADSPLHF. The complete variable domain, with remaining parts taken from reference TRBV29-1 and TRBJ1-6, reads SAVISQKPSRDICQRGTSLTIQCQVDSQVTMMFWYRQQPGQSLTLIATANQGSEATYESGFVIDKFPISRPNLTFSTLTVSNMSPEDSSIYLCSVEDRTPADSPLHFGNGTRLTVT.

The gene calls are TRBV6-5 and TRBJ1-5; no definite D call. Germline CDR1 is MNHEY and CDR2 is SVGAGI. The CDR3 runs to 15 residues. V lost 6 bases and J lost 3, with 15 bases in between. CDR3 sequence reads: CASSPRPIDNQPQHF. The CDR3 nucleotides are TGTGCCAGCAGCCCCAGGCCTATTGACAATCAGCCCCAGCATTTT.

V is TRBV19 and J is TRBJ2-3; D might be TRBD2 (6 bases). Looked up from germline, CDR1 is LNHDA and CDR2 is SQIVND (reference sequence). This CDR3 contains 16 residues. V was trimmed by 7 bases and J by 0 bases, leaving 17 bases between them. CDR3 coding DNA: TGTGCCAGTAATCTGATCGGAGGGGCTAGCACAGATACGCAGTATTTT. Translated: CASNLIGGASTDTQYF. The full variable domain, in which reference TRBV19 and TRBJ2-3 provide the parts outside the CDR3, is DGGITQSPKYLFRKEGQNVTLSCEQNLNHDAMYWYRQDPGQGLRLIYYSQIVNDFQKGDIAEGYSVSREKKESFPLTVTSAQKNPTAFYLCASNLIGGASTDTQYFGPGTRLTVL.

The chain recombines TRBV30 with TRBJ1-1; 8 bases fit TRBD1. After removal of 5 bases from V and 4 bases from J, the junction contained 6 bases not matched to a gene. The CDR3 spans 13 residues. Germline CDR1 is GTSNPN and CDR2 is SVGIG (reference sequence). CDR3 sequence reads: CAWGRGPGTEAFF. In DNA form, the CDR3 reads TGTGCCTGGGGCAGGGGGCCGGGCACTGAAGCTTTCTTT.

The chain has TRBV6-1 and TRBJ2-7; no firm D call. V lost 5 bases and J 2 bases, leaving 10 bases between the germline ends. Looked up from germline, CDR1 is MNHNS and CDR2 is SASEGT. There are 13 residues in the CDR3. The CDR3 DNA reads TGTGCCAGCAGTTATTCGACCGCCTACGAGCAGTACTTC. Translated, it gives CASSYSTAYEQYF.

This chain connects TRBV7-3 to TRBJ1-2; 9 bases match TRBD1. This CDR3 is built from 15 residues. Germline values: CDR1 SGHTA, CDR2 FQGTGA. V lost 5 bases, J lost 2 bases, and 6 bases stayed unmatched. Here the CDR3 DNA reads TGTGCCAGCAGCCCTACGGGGACAGGGAACTATGGCTACACCTTC. It encodes CASSPTGTGNYGYTF.

The chain is built from TRBV19 and TRBJ2-1, with TRBD2 matching 12 bases. Germline-derived CDR1 and CDR2 are LNHDA and SQIVND (reference sequence). V gave up 5 bases and J gave up 8 bases; unmatched junction bases: 10. This CDR3 has 16 residues. The CDR3 bases are TGTGCCAGTAGTGTCTCCCTAGCGGGAGGGAGGCATGAGCAGTTCTTC. Protein: CASSVSLAGGRHEQFF.

This clone was seen once. The J gene is TRBJ2-5, the V gene TRBV6-5; 7 bases match TRBD1. Germline values: CDR1 MNHEY, CDR2 SVGAGI. The CDR3 extends over 13 amino acids. J was trimmed by 5 bases and V by 6 bases; bases with no gene match: 6. CDR3 residues: CASSLTGFETQYF. The CDR3 DNA is TGTGCCAGCAGCCTGACAGGGTTTGAGACCCAGTACTTC.

The chain employs TRBV6-5 and TRBJ2-7, with D possibly matching TRBD2 (5 bases). The CDR3 runs 14 residues. Looked up from germline, CDR1 is MNHEY and CDR2 is SVGAGI. V gave up 0 bases and J gave up 2 bases, with 8 bases separating them. CDR3 loop: CASSYSERTYEQYF. The CDR3 nucleotides read TGTGCCAGCAGTTACTCGGAGCGGACCTACGAGCAGTACTTC.

The chain couples TRBV27 to TRBJ1-1; D gene ambiguous. The CDR3 consists of 13 residues. CDR1 is MNHEY and CDR2 is SMNVEV in the germline V gene (reference sequence). V lost 4 bases and J 0 bases, leaving 6 bases between the germline ends. This CDR3 reads CASSSNLNTEAFF. The CDR3 DNA is TGTGCCAGCAGTTCAAACTTGAACACTGAAGCTTTCTTT.

The chain combines TRBV28 with TRBJ2-3, with TRBD1 matching 9 bases. V lost 5 bases, J lost 1 base, and 4 bases stayed unmatched. The CDR3 length is 15 residues. Germline V gene lookup returns CDR1 MDHEN and CDR2 SYDVKM. The CDR3 nucleotides read TGTGCCAGCAGTACAGGGGGCGCGGGCACAGATACGCAGTATTTT. This gives the protein CASSTGGAGTDTQYF.

V is TRBV10-2 and J is TRBJ2-3, with a weak D call TRBD2 (6 bases). The CDR3 is 15 residues long. Germline V gene data show CDR1 as WSHSY and CDR2 as SAAADI. Trimming removed 9 bases at V and 5 bases at J, with 21 bases between. This CDR3 reads CASVQAREKRDTQYF. The CDR3 nucleotides read TGCGCCAGTGTCCAAGCACGGGAGAAACGAGATACGCAGTATTTT.

This chain joins TRBV11-1 and TRBJ1-2; D call uncertain. The germline V gene encodes CDR1 SGHAT and CDR2 FQDESV (reference sequence). Trimming pared 2 bases from V and 4 bases from J, leaving 8 bases between. The CDR3 is 13 residues long. CDR3 sequence reads: CASSLTDGYGYTF. The DNA for the CDR3 is TGTGCCAGCAGCTTAACGGACGGCTATGGCTACACCTTC.

The rearrangement links TRBV4-2 to TRBJ2-3; D is possibly TRBD2 (6 bases). The CDR3 has 16 residues. Trimming removed 4 bases at V and 0 bases at J, with 14 bases between. Germline V lookup: CDR1 LGHNA, CDR2 YNFKEQ. The CDR3 sequence is CASSRLARRSTDTQYF. The CDR3 DNA reads TGTGCCAGCAGCCGGCTAGCGAGACGTAGCACAGATACGCAGTATTTT.